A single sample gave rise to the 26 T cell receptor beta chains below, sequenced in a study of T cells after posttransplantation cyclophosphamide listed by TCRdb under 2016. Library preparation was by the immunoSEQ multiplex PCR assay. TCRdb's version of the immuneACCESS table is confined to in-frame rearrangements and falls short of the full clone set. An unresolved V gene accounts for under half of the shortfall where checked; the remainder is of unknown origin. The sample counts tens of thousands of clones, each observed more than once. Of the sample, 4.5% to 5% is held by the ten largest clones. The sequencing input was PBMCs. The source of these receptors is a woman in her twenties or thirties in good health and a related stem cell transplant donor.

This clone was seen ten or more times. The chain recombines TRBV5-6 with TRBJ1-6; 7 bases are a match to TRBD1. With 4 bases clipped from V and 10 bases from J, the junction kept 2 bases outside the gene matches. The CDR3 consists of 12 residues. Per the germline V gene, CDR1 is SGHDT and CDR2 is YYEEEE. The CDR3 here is CASSRDRSPLHF. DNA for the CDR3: TGTGCCAGCAGCAGGGACAGATCACCCCTCCACTTT.

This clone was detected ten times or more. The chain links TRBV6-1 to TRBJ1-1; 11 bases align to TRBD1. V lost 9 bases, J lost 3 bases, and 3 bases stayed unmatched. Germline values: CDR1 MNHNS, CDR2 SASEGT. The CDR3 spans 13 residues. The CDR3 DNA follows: TGTGCCAGTCGGACAGGGGGCTACACTGAAGCTTTCTTT. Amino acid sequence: CASRTGGYTEAFF.

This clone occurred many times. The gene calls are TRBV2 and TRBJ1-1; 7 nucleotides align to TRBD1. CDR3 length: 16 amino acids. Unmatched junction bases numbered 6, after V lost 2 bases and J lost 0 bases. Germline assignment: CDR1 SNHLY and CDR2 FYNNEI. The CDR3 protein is CASSEMPQGVNTEAFF. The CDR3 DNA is TGTGCCAGCAGTGAAATGCCCCAGGGGGTGAACACTGAAGCTTTCTTT.

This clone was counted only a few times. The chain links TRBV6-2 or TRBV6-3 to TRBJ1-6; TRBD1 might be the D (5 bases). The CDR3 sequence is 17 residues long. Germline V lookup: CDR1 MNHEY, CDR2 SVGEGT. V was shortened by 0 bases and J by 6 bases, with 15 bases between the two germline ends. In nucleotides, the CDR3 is TGTGCCAGCAGTTACTCGGTCGGCAGGGAGGCTAATTCACCCCTCCACTTT. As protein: CASSYSVGREANSPLHF.

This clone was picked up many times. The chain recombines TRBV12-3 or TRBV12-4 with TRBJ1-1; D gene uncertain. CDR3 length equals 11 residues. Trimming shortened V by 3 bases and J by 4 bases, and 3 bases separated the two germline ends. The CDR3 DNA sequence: TGTGCCAGCAGTTTCGGCACTGAAGCTTTCTTT. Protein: CASSFGTEAFF.

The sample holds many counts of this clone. The CDR3 spells CASSNRGTGEYEQYF. The CDR3 nucleotides are TGTGCCAGCAGCAATCGGGGGACAGGGGAATACGAGCAGTACTTC. This chain uses TRBV12-3 or TRBV12-4 with TRBJ2-7; the match to TRBD1 covers 10 bases. Trimming removed 6 bases from V and 4 bases from J; junction bases left unmatched: 9. The CDR3 is 15 residues long.

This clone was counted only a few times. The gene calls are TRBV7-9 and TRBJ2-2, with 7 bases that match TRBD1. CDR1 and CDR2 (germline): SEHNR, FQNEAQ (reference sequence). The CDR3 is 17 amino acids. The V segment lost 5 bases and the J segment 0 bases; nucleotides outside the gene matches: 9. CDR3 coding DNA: TGTGCCAGCAGCCGAATCAGAGGACAGGCGAACACCGGGGAGCTGTTTTTT. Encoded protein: CASSRIRGQANTGELFF.

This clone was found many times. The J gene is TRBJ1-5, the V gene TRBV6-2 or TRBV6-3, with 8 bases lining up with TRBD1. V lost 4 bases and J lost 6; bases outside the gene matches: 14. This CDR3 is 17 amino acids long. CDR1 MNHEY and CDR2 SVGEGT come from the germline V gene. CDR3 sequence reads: CASSLYPPDRGGQPQHF. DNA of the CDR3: TGTGCCAGCAGTTTATACCCCCCTGACAGGGGAGGTCAGCCCCAGCATTTT.

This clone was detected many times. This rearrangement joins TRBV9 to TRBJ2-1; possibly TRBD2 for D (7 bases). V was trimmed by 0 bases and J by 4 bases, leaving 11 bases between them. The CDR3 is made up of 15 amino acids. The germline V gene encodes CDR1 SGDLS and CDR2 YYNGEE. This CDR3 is CASSVEGGVYNEQFF. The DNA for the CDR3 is TGTGCCAGCAGCGTAGAGGGGGGGGTTTACAATGAGCAGTTCTTC.

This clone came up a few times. CDR3 bases: TGTGCCAGCTCAGGGGGAGTCATGTATGGCTACACCTTC. Its translation: CASSGGVMYGYTF. The rearrangement uses TRBV6-5 and TRBJ1-2; 7 bases match TRBD1. This CDR3 region has 13 residues. CDR1 MNHEY and CDR2 SVGAGI come from the germline V gene. The trim removed 8 bases at V and 5 bases at J, leaving 8 bases unmatched.

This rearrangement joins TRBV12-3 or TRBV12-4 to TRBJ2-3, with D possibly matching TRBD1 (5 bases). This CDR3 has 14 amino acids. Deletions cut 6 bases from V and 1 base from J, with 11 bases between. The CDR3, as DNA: TGTGCCAGCAGCAGGGTAACTGGCACAGATACGCAGTATTTT. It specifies CASSRVTGTDTQYF.

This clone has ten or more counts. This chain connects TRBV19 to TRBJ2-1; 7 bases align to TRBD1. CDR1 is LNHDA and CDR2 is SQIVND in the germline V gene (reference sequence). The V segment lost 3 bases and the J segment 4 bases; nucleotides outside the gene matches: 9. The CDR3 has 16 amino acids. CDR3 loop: CASSIGMTGLYNEQFF. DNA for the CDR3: TGTGCCAGTAGTATTGGTATGACAGGGTTATACAATGAGCAGTTCTTC.

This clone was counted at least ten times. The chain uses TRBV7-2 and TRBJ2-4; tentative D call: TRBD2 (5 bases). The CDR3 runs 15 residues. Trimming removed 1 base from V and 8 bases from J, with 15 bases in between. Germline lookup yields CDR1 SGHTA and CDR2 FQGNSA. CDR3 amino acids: CASSLVASPRDIQYF. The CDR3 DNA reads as TGTGCCAGCAGCTTAGTGGCTAGCCCCCGGGACATTCAGTACTTC.

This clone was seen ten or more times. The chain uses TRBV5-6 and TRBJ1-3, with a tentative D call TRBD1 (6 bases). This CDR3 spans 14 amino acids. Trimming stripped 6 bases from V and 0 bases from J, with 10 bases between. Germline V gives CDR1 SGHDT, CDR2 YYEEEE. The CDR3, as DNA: TGTGCCAGCAACGGACAGATCTCTGGAAACACCATATATTTT. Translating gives CASNGQISGNTIYF.

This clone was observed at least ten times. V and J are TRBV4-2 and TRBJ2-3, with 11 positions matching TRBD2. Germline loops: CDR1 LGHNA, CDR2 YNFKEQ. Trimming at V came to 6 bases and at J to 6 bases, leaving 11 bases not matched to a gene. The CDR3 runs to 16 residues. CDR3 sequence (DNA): TGTGCCAGCAGTCTCACGTTAGCGGGGGGGGGCGATACGCAGTATTTT. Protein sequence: CASSLTLAGGGDTQYF.

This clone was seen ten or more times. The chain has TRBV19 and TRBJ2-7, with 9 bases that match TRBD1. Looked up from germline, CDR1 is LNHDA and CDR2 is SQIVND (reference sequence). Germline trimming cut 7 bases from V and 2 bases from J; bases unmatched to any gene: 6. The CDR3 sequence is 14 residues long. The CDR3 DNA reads TGTGCCAGTACTCCGGGACAGGGCCCCTACGAGCAGTACTTC. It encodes CASTPGQGPYEQYF.

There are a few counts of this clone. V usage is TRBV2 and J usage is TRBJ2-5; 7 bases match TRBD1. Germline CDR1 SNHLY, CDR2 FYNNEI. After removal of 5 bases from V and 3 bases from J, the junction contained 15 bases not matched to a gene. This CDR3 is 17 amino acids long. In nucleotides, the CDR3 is TGTGCCAGCAGTAATGTCCGGATTGGACAGGCGAAAGAGACCCAGTACTTC. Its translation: CASSNVRIGQAKETQYF.

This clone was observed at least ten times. The CDR3: CASSESGANYGYTF. Here the CDR3 DNA reads TGTGCCAGCAGCGAGAGCGGAGCTAACTATGGCTACACCTTC. J is TRBJ1-2 and V is TRBV7-2; D unclear. Germline values: CDR1 SGHTA, CDR2 FQGNSA. This CDR3 comprises 14 residues. The V gene lost 5 bases and the J gene lost 0 bases, with 10 bases spanning the gap. The variable domain in full, with the rest retrieved from reference TRBV7-2 and TRBJ1-2, is GAGVSQSPSNKVTEKGKDVELRCDPISGHTALYWYRQSLGQGLEFLIYFQGNSAPDKSGLPSDRFSAERTGGSVSTLTIQRTQQEDSAVYLCASSESGANYGYTFGSGTRLTVV.

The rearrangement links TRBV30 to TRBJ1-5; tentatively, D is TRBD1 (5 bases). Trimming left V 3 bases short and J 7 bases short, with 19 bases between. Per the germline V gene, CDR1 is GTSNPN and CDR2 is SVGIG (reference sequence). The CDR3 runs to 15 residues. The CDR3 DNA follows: TGTGCCTGGAGGGACCCTGGGGGGGTCGGGCAGCCCCAGCATTTT. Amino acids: CAWRDPGGVGQPQHF.

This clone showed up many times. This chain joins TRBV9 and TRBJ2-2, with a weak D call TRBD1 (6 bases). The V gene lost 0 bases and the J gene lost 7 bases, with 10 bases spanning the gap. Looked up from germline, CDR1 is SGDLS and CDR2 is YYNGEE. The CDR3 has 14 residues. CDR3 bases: TGTGCCAGCAGCGTAGCTCAGGGGAACGGGGAGCTGTTTTTT. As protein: CASSVAQGNGELFF.

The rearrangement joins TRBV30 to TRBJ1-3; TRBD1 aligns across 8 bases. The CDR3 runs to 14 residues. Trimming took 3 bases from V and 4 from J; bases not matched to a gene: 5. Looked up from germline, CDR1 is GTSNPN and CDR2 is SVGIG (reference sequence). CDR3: CAWRGQGAGNTIYF. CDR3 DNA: TGTGCCTGGAGGGGGCAGGGGGCAGGAAACACCATATATTTT.

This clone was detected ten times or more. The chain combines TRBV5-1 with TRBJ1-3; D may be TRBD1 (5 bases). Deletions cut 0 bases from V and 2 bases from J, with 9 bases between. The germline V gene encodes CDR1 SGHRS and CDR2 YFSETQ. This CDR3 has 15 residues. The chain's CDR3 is CASSLESGTGNTIYF. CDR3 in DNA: TGCGCCAGCAGCTTGGAGTCAGGGACTGGAAACACCATATATTTT.

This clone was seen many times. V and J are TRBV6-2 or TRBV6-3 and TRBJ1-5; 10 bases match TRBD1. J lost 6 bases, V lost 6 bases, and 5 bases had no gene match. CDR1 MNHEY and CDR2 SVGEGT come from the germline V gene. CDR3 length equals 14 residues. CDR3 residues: CASRYDRGRQPQHF. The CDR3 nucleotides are TGTGCCAGCAGGTACGACAGGGGGCGTCAGCCCCAGCATTTT.

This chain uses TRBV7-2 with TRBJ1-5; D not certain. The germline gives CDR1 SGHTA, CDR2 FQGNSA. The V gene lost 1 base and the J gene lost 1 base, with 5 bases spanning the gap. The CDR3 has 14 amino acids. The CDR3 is CASSLEGSNQPQHF. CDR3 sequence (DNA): TGTGCCAGCAGCTTAGAGGGCAGCAATCAGCCCCAGCATTTT. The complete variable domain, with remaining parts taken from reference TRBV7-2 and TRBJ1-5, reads GAGVSQSPSNKVTEKGKDVELRCDPISGHTALYWYRQSLGQGLEFLIYFQGNSAPDKSGLPSDRFSAERTGGSVSTLTIQRTQQEDSAVYLCASSLEGSNQPQHFGDGTRLSIL.

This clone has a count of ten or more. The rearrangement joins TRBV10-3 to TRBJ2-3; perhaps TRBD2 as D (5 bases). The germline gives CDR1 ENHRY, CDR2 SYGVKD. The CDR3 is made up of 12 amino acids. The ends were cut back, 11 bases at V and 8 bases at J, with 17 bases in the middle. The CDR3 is CAASNLRGTQYF. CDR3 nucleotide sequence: TGTGCCGCCAGTAACTTACGGGGTACGCAGTATTTT.

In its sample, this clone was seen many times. CDR3 sequence (DNA): TGTGCCAGCAGCATCGATAGCGGGGCAGCGGGGGAGACCCAGTACTTC. It specifies CASSIDSGAAGETQYF. The chain couples TRBV5-5 to TRBJ2-5; 8 bases agree with TRBD2. Germline-derived CDR1 and CDR2 are SGHKS and YYEKEE (reference sequence). The CDR3 runs to 16 residues. The V and J ends lost 4 bases and 5 bases, in that order; junction bases with no gene match: 13. The full variable domain, rest sourced from reference TRBV5-5 and TRBJ2-5, is DAGVTQSPTHLIKTRGQQVTLRCSPISGHKSVSWYQQVLGQGPQFIFQYYEKEERGRGNFPDRFSARQFPNYSSELNVNALLLGDSALYLCASSIDSGAAGETQYFGPGTRLLVL.